This TCR beta chain derives from a study of PD-1 blockade in classical Hodgkin lymphoma. Study observations and caveats: By C4D1 there was a significant rise in CD4+ TCR diversity but not in CD8+ TCR diversity.

There was relapse after autologous stem cell transplantation in every patient, and there was variation in brentuximab vedotin exposure. V gave up 3 bases and J gave up 4 bases; unmatched junction bases: 9. This CDR3 is 15 amino acids long. Germline loops: CDR1 SGDLS, CDR2 YYNGEE. Generated by immunoSEQ multiplex PCR, the TCRdb table keeps only in-frame clones and is missing some. The table has 120,000 to 150,000 clones, about 78% seen once; the top ten hold over 7.5%. This clone was observed once. The antigen remains undetermined. The material sequenced was peripheral blood mononuclear cells (PBMCs), taken before the second cycle of nivolumab. The chain carries TRBV9 and TRBJ1-2; 7 nucleotides match TRBD1. This sequence originates from a human donor with classical Hodgkin lymphoma. The CDR3 loop reads CASSDRDSGVYGYTF. The CDR3 nucleotides read TGTGCCAGCAGCGACCGGGACAGTGGGGTCTATGGCTACACCTTC.